One and the same sample provided the 10 T cell receptor beta chains below, sequenced in a study of shared clonotypes between healthy human individuals (TCRdb year 2020). CD8 naive samples were obtained by positive selection for CCR7 among CD45RO-negative cells, yielding a CD45RA+CCR7+ population from which TemRA cells were excluded. Preparation of the library involved the immunoSEQ multiplex PCR assay. TCRdb took this table from immuneACCESS and kept in-frame rearrangements with V and J called. Such tables lack part of the clones; where checked against another copy, unresolved V genes explain under half of the gap, and the rest is unexplained. This sample comprises approximately 720,000 clones, around 90% of them detected only once. More than 20% of the sample lies in the top ten. Sample: naive CD8+ T cells sorted from blood. The cell subset or site tag for this specimen amounts to: CD45RA+CCR7+. The receptors derive from a man aged 25-45 years in good health.

The V call is TRBV11-3, the J call TRBJ2-2; D uncertain. The CDR3 contains 15 residues. The V end lost 0 bases, the J end lost 4 bases, and 9 bases lay between the germline ends. Looked up from germline, CDR1 is SGHNT and CDR2 is YENEEA. Here the CDR3 DNA reads TGTGCCAGCAGCTTAGATCGCGGCGGCACCGGGGAGCTGTTTTTT. Its protein is CASSLDRGGTGELFF.

The chain links TRBV29-1 to TRBJ2-1; D is possibly TRBD2 (6 bases). The CDR3 loop spans 15 amino acids. V gave up 1 base and J gave up 3 bases, with 13 bases separating them. The germline gives CDR1 SQVTM, CDR2 ANQGSEA. The CDR3 DNA is TGCAGCGTTGAAGGTCATGGGACTGGCTACAATGAGCAGTTCTTC. Translated: CSVEGHGTGYNEQFF.

The CDR3: CASSGSGSLRDEQFF. CDR3 DNA sequence: TGTGCCAGCAGCGGATCGGGATCCCTGCGGGATGAGCAGTTCTTC. The rearrangement uses TRBV5-4 and TRBJ2-1; maybe TRBD2 (5 bases). The CDR3 sequence is 15 residues long. The germline V gene encodes CDR1 SGHNT and CDR2 YYREEE (reference sequence). V gave up 4 bases and J gave up 8 bases, with 19 bases separating them.

This clone came up once. The CDR3 region has the DNA TGTGCCAGCAGCCAGGCCTGGGACTCTAGCACAGATACGCAGTATTTT. As protein: CASSQAWDSSTDTQYF. The chain uses TRBV14 and TRBJ2-3; possibly TRBD2 for D (6 bases). The CDR3 runs 16 residues. Trimming pared 3 bases from V and 0 bases from J, leaving 13 bases between. The germline gives CDR1 SGHDN, CDR2 FVKESK.

The V gene is TRBV5-1, the J gene TRBJ2-1; possible D gene TRBD2, 6 bases. The V and J ends lost 1 base and 7 bases respectively, with 27 bases between them. CDR1 and CDR2 (germline): SGHRS, YFSETQ. CDR3 length equals 19 residues. The DNA of the CDR3 is TGCGCCAGCAGCTTGTCCCTAAAGGGAGAGCGGGTCGGGATTAATGAGCAGTTCTTC. Amino acids: CASSLSLKGERVGINEQFF.

The V call is TRBV9, the J call TRBJ1-1; D is uncertain. The CDR3 extends over 13 amino acids. Germline assignment: CDR1 SGDLS and CDR2 YYNGEE. The germline V and J ends were trimmed by 6 bases and 2 bases, with 11 bases remaining between them. The CDR3 loop is CASKSDANTEAFF. The CDR3 DNA reads TGTGCCAGCAAATCCGACGCCAACACTGAAGCTTTCTTT.

A word on this clone: Other DNA sequences in the sample encode the same CDR3. The rearrangement uses TRBV30 and TRBJ2-7; D is undetermined. This CDR3 has 11 residues. Looked up from germline, CDR1 is GTSNPN and CDR2 is SVGIG (reference sequence). Between the trimmed V and J ends, which lost 1 base and 1 base, there was a span of 2 bases. CDR3 region: CAWSESYEQYF. In DNA form, the CDR3 reads TGTGCCTGGAGTGAATCCTACGAGCAGTACTTC.

This clone occurred once. This chain joins TRBV7-9 and TRBJ2-2; a weak D match, TRBD2 (5 bases). V lost 1 base to trimming and J lost 2 bases, with 14 bases between them. Looked up from germline, CDR1 is SEHNR and CDR2 is FQNEAQ (reference sequence). This CDR3 is built from 17 residues. CDR3 DNA sequence: TGTGCCAGCAGCTTAGAGGGAGTAGACATAAACACCGGGGAGCTGTTTTTT. Residues: CASSLEGVDINTGELFF.

The chain employs TRBV9 and TRBJ2-7; tentatively, D is TRBD1 or TRBD2 (5 bases each). The V end lost 4 bases, the J end lost 2 bases, and 16 bases lay between the germline ends. Germline values: CDR1 SGDLS, CDR2 YYNGEE. This CDR3 region has 15 residues. The CDR3 coding sequence is TGTGCCAGCAGCCCCAGTGGGGGAACACCCTACGAGCAGTACTTC. Encoded protein: CASSPSGGTPYEQYF.

The chain carries TRBV28 and TRBJ2-7, with 10 bases aligning to TRBD1. The CDR3 sequence is 13 residues long. Germline CDR1 is MDHEN and CDR2 is SYDVKM. The ends lost 8 bases at V and 7 bases at J; junction bases unmatched: 8. In nucleotides, the CDR3 is TGTGCCAGCGGGGACAGGGGCTTTTGGGAGCAGTACTTC. Translated, it gives CASGDRGFWEQYF.